The 5 T cell receptor beta chains below were found in one sample sequenced in a study of breast tumors, draining lymph nodes, adjacent tissues (dated by TCRdb to 2016 to 2017). The protocol used for the library was multiplex PCR. The reads were generated on an Illumina HiSeq 2000. In-frame beta chains were kept once TCRdb had trimmed the public reads at Q25 with fastp and called clones with MiXCR. One record per CDR3 amino acid sequence lists the most common genes and DNA. For this sample the table gives 200,000 to 300,000 distinct CDR3 sequences, of which 30% were detected only once. Jointly, the top ten make up under 1.2% of the sample. The lymph node samples were taken from the axillary draining lymph nodes of breast cancer patients. The sequenced sample consisted of axillary lymph node tissue. These TCRs come from a female donor with breast cancer. Some clones in this sample may be carry-over from other donors' samples.

This clonotype was seen a few times. V gene TRBV19 combines with J gene TRBJ1-1; D is possibly TRBD1 (5 bases). Germline V gives CDR1 LNHDA, CDR2 SQIVND (reference sequence). Trimming removed 3 bases from V and 4 bases from J, with 9 bases in between. The CDR3 contains 13 residues. The CDR3 bases are TGTGCCAGTAGTATGGGCAGGGCCACTGAAGCTTTCTTT. Translated, it gives CASSMGRATEAFF.

This clonotype rates as medium-sized (0.01 to 0.1%). The chain has TRBV7-9 and TRBJ1-6; a possible D gene is TRBD1 (6 bases). Germline loops: CDR1 SEHNR, CDR2 FQNEAQ (reference sequence). The V gene lost 3 bases and the J gene lost 10 bases, with 22 bases spanning the gap. The CDR3 loop spans 17 amino acids. CDR3 sequence: CASSFHDLRGAGSPLHF. CDR3 sequence (DNA): TGTGCCAGCAGCTTTCACGACCTCAGGGGTGCGGGCTCACCCCTCCACTTT. The full variable domain, in which reference TRBV7-9 and TRBJ1-6 provide the parts outside the CDR3, is DTGVSQNPRHKITKRGQNVTFRCDPISEHNRLYWYRQTLGQGPEFLTYFQNEAQLEKSRLLSDRFSAERPKGSFSTLEIQRTEQGDSAMYLCASSFHDLRGAGSPLHFGNGTRLTVT.

This clonotype was counted between two and nine times. A read error may explain this, as a much larger clone is one base away. This chain connects TRBV20-1 to TRBJ2-2; 8 nucleotides match TRBD1. The V segment lost 6 bases and the J segment 4 bases; nucleotides outside the gene matches: 13. CDR1 DFQATT and CDR2 SNEGSKA come from the germline V gene (reference sequence). The CDR3 contains 16 residues. The CDR3 bases are TGCAGTGCCGGGGACAGGTCTACATCGACCACCGGGGAGCTGTTTTTT. Protein sequence: CSAGDRSTSTTGELFF.

As for this clonotype: A much more abundant neighbour one base away suggests this may be a read error. This chain uses TRBV6-5 with TRBJ1-2; D is possibly TRBD1 (5 bases). Per germline, CDR1 MNHEY and CDR2 SVGAGI. The CDR3 totals 14 residues. The V end was cut by 6 bases, the J end by 6 bases, with 17 bases between. The CDR3 reads CASRKGQGINGYTF. DNA for the CDR3: TGTGCCAGCAGAAAAGGCCAGGGTATCAATGGCTACACCTTC.

Concerning this clonotype: Germline is not matched at one junction end, which may reflect a read error. The gene calls are TRBV12-3 or TRBV12-4 and TRBJ2-1; 8 bases align to TRBD1. There are 14 residues in the CDR3. DNA of the CDR3: TGTACCAGCAGCCTGGACAGGGCCTACAATGAGCGGTTCTTC. Its protein is CTSSLDRAYNERFF.